Below are 9 T cell receptor beta chains sequenced from a single sample in a study of blood T cell repertoires in COVID-19 (dated by TCRdb to 2019 to 2021). The receptor library was made with the immunoSEQ multiplex PCR assay. Drawn from immuneACCESS, this table holds only the in-frame rearrangements with V and J called that TCRdb kept. Clones are partly lost; checked studies trace under half to an unresolved V gene and leave the rest unexplained. The sample yields almost 500,000 clones; less than 90% were counted once. Just over 8% of the sample goes to the ten largest clones. Material for sequencing was PBMCs or T cells enriched from blood (not recorded which). These receptors all stem from a woman aged 60-70 years who had recovered from COVID-19.

The CDR3 DNA sequence: TGTGCCAGCAGCCCGTACACCGGGAGAACCGGGGAGCTGTTTTTT. It yields the protein CASSPYTGRTGELFF. J is TRBJ2-2 and V is TRBV7-2; perhaps TRBD2 as D (6 bases). This CDR3 has 15 residues. Germline-derived CDR1 and CDR2 are SGHTA and FQGNSA. The V and J ends lost 5 bases and 5 bases respectively, with 15 bases between them.

The chain links TRBV27 to TRBJ1-5; 10 bases line up with TRBD1. The V and J ends lost 6 bases and 2 bases, in that order; junction bases with no gene match: 13. This CDR3 is 18 amino acids long. CDR1 MNHEY and CDR2 SMNVEV come from the germline V gene (reference sequence). CDR3 sequence: CASSPGTGALPGNQPQHF. CDR3 DNA: TGTGCCAGCAGCCCCGGGACAGGGGCCCTCCCGGGCAATCAGCCCCAGCATTTT.

The chain carries TRBV5-6 and TRBJ2-7; D is unclear. The CDR3 sequence is 14 residues long. Germline V gene sequence: CDR1 SGHDT, CDR2 YYEEEE. V shed 2 bases and J shed 1 base, with 10 bases lying between them. This CDR3 reads CASSFRVPSYEQYF. In nucleotides, the CDR3 is TGTGCCAGCAGCTTCCGGGTCCCTTCCTACGAGCAGTACTTC.

This clone showed up just once. The J gene is TRBJ2-5, the V gene TRBV2; D not certain. Germline CDR1 reads SNHLY; CDR2 reads FYNNEI. V was shortened by 6 bases and J by 5 bases, with 25 bases between the two germline ends. The CDR3 has 17 residues. This CDR3 is CASSTPDEETPGETQYF. The DNA of the CDR3 is TGTGCCAGCAGCACACCCGACGAGGAGACCCCTGGGGAGACCCAGTACTTC.

The gene calls are TRBV5-1 and TRBJ1-3; TRBD1 is a possible D gene (5 bases). The CDR3 runs to 16 residues. CDR1 is SGHRS and CDR2 is YFSETQ in the germline V gene. Trimming shortened V by 0 bases and J by 3 bases, and 13 bases separated the two germline ends. The CDR3 region is CASSLAGERHGNTIYF. For the CDR3, the DNA is TGCGCCAGCAGCTTGGCGGGGGAGCGACATGGAAACACCATATATTTT.

The rearrangement uses TRBV5-4 and TRBJ1-1, with 7 bases that match TRBD1. CDR3 length: 15 residues. J lost 5 bases, V lost 4 bases, and 11 bases had no gene match. Looked up from germline, CDR1 is SGHNT and CDR2 is YYREEE (reference sequence). The CDR3 nucleotides read TGTGCCAGCAGCCCCCGGACAGGTAAAGAGACTGAAGCTTTCTTT. Protein: CASSPRTGKETEAFF.

A few counts support this clone. The chain is built from TRBV3-1 (or the pseudogene TRBV3-2) and TRBJ1-2, with 8 bases lining up with TRBD1. The CDR3 loop spans 13 amino acids. Germline V lookup: CDR1 LGHDT, CDR2 YNNKEL (reference sequence). Trimming took 2 bases from V and 9 from J; bases not matched to a gene: 5. As DNA, the CDR3 is TGTGCCAGCAGCCAATCACAGGGGGGAAGCTACACCTTC. Amino acids: CASSQSQGGSYTF.

V usage is TRBV18 and J usage is TRBJ1-3; 7 nucleotides line up with TRBD1. J was trimmed by 0 bases and V by 5 bases; bases with no gene match: 7. The CDR3 is 16 residues long. CDR1 is KGHSH, CDR2 LQKENI, per germline. CDR3 coding DNA: TGTGCCAGCTCAGCTTCGGGACAGACCTCTGGAAACACCATATATTTT. This codes for CASSASGQTSGNTIYF.

The chain recombines TRBV27 with TRBJ2-3; 16 nucleotides agree with TRBD2. V was clipped by 5 bases and J by 10 bases; unmatched bases: 21. The CDR3 consists of 20 residues. Germline loops: CDR1 MNHEY, CDR2 SMNVEV (reference sequence). CDR3 loop: CASSPKGTSGGAPTLRAQYF. The CDR3 coding sequence is TGTGCCAGCAGTCCCAAAGGGACTAGCGGGGGGGCCCCTACACTGAGAGCGCAGTATTTT.